This is a list of T cell receptor beta chains from one sample in a study of blood T cells in healthy people across ages. TCRdb called the 5' RACE reads again in MiXCR, with one record for every CDR3 protein. Of more than 900,000 distinct CDR3 sequences in the sample, 25% to 30% were seen once. These same data were also listed under a study on T cells of mothers and their children.

The sample consisted of blood. The receptors derive from a middle-aged woman in good health. Both conserved end residues are part of each CDR3. The order of the fields is J gene, D gene, V gene, clone size, CDR3 protein, CDR3 DNA. The D gene is left open where the match is weak. Where a row states a size, it is once, few, many or the class of an expanded clone; other rows omit it.

TRBJ2-5 | TRBD2 | TRBV12-3/TRBV12-4 | - | CASSPLAVGETQYF | TGTGCCAGCAGTCCACTAGCGGTGGGGGAGACCCAGTACTTC
TRBJ1-1 | - | TRBV5-1 | - | CASSREGRGTEAFF | TGCGCCAGCAGCCGGGAGGGGCGGGGCACTGAAGCTTTCTTT
TRBJ1-1 | - | TRBV7-9 | - | CASSSNRENTEAFF | TGTGCCAGCAGCTCTAACAGGGAGAACACTGAAGCTTTCTTT
TRBJ2-1 | TRBD2 | TRBV29-1 | - | CSVEVWGGATSYNEQFF | TGCAGCGTTGAAGTATGGGGAGGGGCTACCTCCTACAATGAGCAGTTCTTC
TRBJ2-7 | TRBD2 | TRBV30 | - | CAWSLIGGGAYEQYF | TGTGCCTGGAGTTTAATCGGCGGGGGGGCCTACGAGCAGTACTTC
TRBJ2-7 | - | TRBV6-5 | few | CATSQSGPYEQYF | TGTGCCACCTCCCAATCAGGGCCTTACGAGCAGTACTTC
TRBJ2-7 | - | TRBV20-1 | many | CSAPGPAYEQYF | TGCAGTGCGCCCGGGCCAGCCTACGAGCAGTACTTC
TRBJ2-1 | - | TRBV15 | - | CATSRRKSDEQFF | TGTGCCACCAGCAGAAGGAAGAGCGATGAGCAGTTCTTC
TRBJ1-1 | - | TRBV28 | - | CASSSAGSASGAFF | TGTGCCAGCAGTTCCGCCGGCAGCGCCTCAGGAGCTTTCTTT
TRBJ2-1 | TRBD2 | TRBV12-3/TRBV12-4 | - | CASRGLAGGRNHNEQFF | TGTGCCAGCAGGGGGCTAGCGGGGGGCCGGAACCACAATGAGCAGTTCTTC
TRBJ1-2 | - | TRBV6-1 | many | CASSEVRAPNYGYTF | TGTGCCAGCAGTGAAGTACGGGCTCCTAACTATGGCTACACCTTC
TRBJ1-1 | - | TRBV4-2 | few | CASSQNTGRGNTEAFF | TGTGCCAGCAGCCAAAATACGGGCAGGGGGAACACTGAAGCTTTCTTT
TRBJ1-5 | - | TRBV30 | few | CAWSAVGLGNQPQHF | TGTGCCTGGAGTGCTGTGGGCCTAGGCAATCAGCCCCAGCATTTT
TRBJ2-1 | - | TRBV6-6 | many | CASSSDGSYNEQFF | TGTGCCAGCAGTTCGGACGGGTCCTACAATGAGCAGTTCTTC
TRBJ2-1 | TRBD2 | TRBV4-2 | - | CASSQGLNSGGTDYNEQFF | TGTGCCAGCAGCCAAGGCTTGAATAGCGGGGGAACGGACTACAATGAGCAGTTCTTC
TRBJ2-7 | TRBD1 | TRBV7-9 | - | CASGAPGTGGHYEQYF | TGTGCCAGCGGCGCACCCGGGACAGGGGGTCACTACGAGCAGTACTTC
TRBJ2-7 | - | TRBV7-7 | - | CASSPELGGPESYEQYF | TGTGCTAGCAGCCCTGAGCTGGGGGGCCCTGAGTCCTACGAGCAGTACTTC
TRBJ2-3 | TRBD2 | TRBV20-1 | few | CSASSPSGGIYTQYF | TGCAGTGCTAGTAGCCCTAGCGGGGGCATCTATACGCAGTATTTT
TRBJ1-2 | TRBD1 | TRBV12-3/TRBV12-4 | - | CVSSTTGTGYGYTF | TGTGTCAGCAGTACTACGGGGACAGGTTATGGCTACACCTTC
TRBJ2-5 | - | TRBV10-3 | many | CAISESGQIGETQYF | TGTGCCATCAGTGAGTCCGGACAGATAGGGGAGACCCAGTACTTC
TRBJ2-5 | - | TRBV7-2 | - | CASRARSQTGEIQYF | TGTGCCAGCAGGGCCCGTTCCCAGACGGGTGAGATCCAGTACTTC
TRBJ2-5 | - | TRBV28 | - | CASRSSQIKVETQYF | TGTGCCAGCAGGTCATCCCAGATAAAAGTGGAGACCCAGTACTTC
TRBJ2-3 | - | TRBV5-1 | few | CASSLDQGISTDAQYF | TGCGCCAGCAGCTTGGACCAGGGGATAAGCACAGATGCGCAGTATTTT
TRBJ1-4 | - | TRBV7-2 | - | CASSAGGFGEKLFF | TGTGCCAGCAGCGCCGGTGGTTTCGGTGAAAAACTGTTTTTT
TRBJ2-7 | TRBD1 | TRBV7-9 | few | CASKGGQGYEQYF | TGTGCCAGCAAGGGGGGACAGGGGTACGAGCAGTACTTC
TRBJ2-1 | - | TRBV7-2 | few | CASSPSATEYNEQFF | TGTGCCAGCAGCCCCAGCGCGACGGAATACAATGAGCAGTTCTTC
TRBJ2-1 | TRBD2 | TRBV2 | few | CASSEARAGGRSEQFF | TGTGCCAGCAGTGAAGCTCGCGCGGGGGGGCGTAGTGAGCAGTTCTTC
TRBJ2-7 | - | TRBV10-3 | many | CAISSGSHEQYF | TGTGCCATCAGTTCAGGGAGCCACGAGCAGTACTTC
TRBJ2-2 | - | TRBV24-1 | - | CATSDTTKTGELFF | TGTGCCACCAGTGATACCACGAAGACCGGGGAGCTGTTTTTT
TRBJ1-6 | TRBD1 | TRBV27 | few | CASSPAGTGFSPLHF | TGTGCCAGCAGTCCGGCCGGGACAGGATTTTCACCCCTCCACTTT
TRBJ2-1 | - | TRBV7-2 | - | CASSFLSHNEQFF | TGTGCCAGCAGCTTTCTCTCCCATAATGAGCAGTTCTTC
TRBJ2-7 | TRBD1 | TRBV5-1 | - | CASSLEGARCEQYF | TGCGCCAGCAGCTTGGAGGGGGCGCGTTGCGAGCAGTACTTC
TRBJ2-3 | TRBD1 | TRBV6-2/TRBV6-3 | - | CASYETKPGQGKHMGDTDTQYF | TGTGCCAGCTACGAAACCAAGCCGGGACAGGGGAAGCACATGGGGGACACAGATACGCAGTATTTT
TRBJ1-6 | - | TRBV6-5 | - | CASRGGDSPLHF | TGTGCCAGCCGAGGCGGAGATTCACCCCTCCACTTT
TRBJ1-4 | - | TRBV20-1 | few | CSATHDRNDEKLFF | TGCAGTGCTACCCATGACAGAAACGATGAAAAACTGTTTTTT
TRBJ1-2 | - | TRBV3-1 | - | CASSRVGGHVNYGYTF | TGTGCCAGCAGCCGCGTTGGGGGACACGTCAACTATGGCTACACCTTC
TRBJ1-2 | - | TRBV7-3 | few | CASTQGQGMSGYTF | TGTGCCAGCACCCAAGGGCAGGGAATGAGTGGCTACACCTTC
TRBJ1-2 | - | TRBV28 | few | CASSFHGRGGYTF | TGTGCCAGCAGTTTCCATGGCCGGGGCGGCTACACCTTC
TRBJ1-6 | TRBD1 | TRBV20-1 | - | CSARGRGRLNSPLHF | TGCAGTGCTAGAGGGAGGGGGCGCCTCAATTCACCCCTCCACTTT
TRBJ1-5 | TRBD1 | TRBV29-1 | few | CSALTGGRSDQPQHF | TGCAGCGCCTTGACAGGGGGCCGATCGGATCAGCCCCAGCATTTT
TRBJ1-5 | TRBD1 | TRBV7-2 | few | CASSPGTVAQPQHF | TGTGCCAGCAGCCCCGGGACAGTAGCCCAGCCCCAGCATTTT
TRBJ2-1 | TRBD2 | TRBV5-1 | few | CTSSLEAGGNNEQFF | TGCACCAGCAGCTTGGAAGCGGGGGGCAACAATGAGCAGTTCTTC
TRBJ2-4 | TRBD1 | TRBV5-6 | - | CASSPTGAPLAKNIQYF | TGTGCCAGCAGCCCGACAGGGGCGCCTCTAGCCAAAAACATTCAGTACTTC
TRBJ2-1 | TRBD1 | TRBV28 | few | CASNIRDRVYNEQFF | TGTGCCAGCAACATACGGGACAGGGTTTACAATGAGCAGTTCTTC
TRBJ2-7 | - | TRBV12-2 | - | CASRLGLAGRSYEQYF | TGTGCAAGTCGCTTGGGACTAGCGGGGCGCTCCTACGAGCAGTACTTC
TRBJ1-1 | - | TRBV5-1 | - | CASSDGAKPAEAFF | TGCGCCAGCAGCGACGGGGCTAAACCTGCTGAAGCTTTCTTT
TRBJ1-4 | - | TRBV18 | - | CASSPQSSNEKLFF | TGTGCCAGCTCACCACAGTCTTCTAACGAAAAACTGTTTTTT
TRBJ2-2 | - | TRBV24-1 | - | CATSEGNTGELFF | TGTGCCACCAGTGAAGGGAACACCGGGGAGCTGTTTTTT
TRBJ1-5 | TRBD1 | TRBV29-1 | - | CSASGTGSNQPQHF | TGCAGCGCCTCCGGGACAGGGAGCAATCAGCCCCAGCATTTT
TRBJ1-4 | - | TRBV14 | - | CASSQEQFDEKLFF | TGTGCCAGCAGCCAAGAGCAGTTTGACGAAAAACTGTTTTTT
TRBJ2-1 | - | TRBV5-1 | many | CASSVGNSGYNEQFF | TGCGCCAGCAGCGTGGGTAATTCGGGCTACAATGAGCAGTTCTTC
TRBJ1-3 | TRBD1 | TRBV7-9 | - | CASSSGQISGNTIYF | TGTGCCAGCAGCTCGGGACAGATCTCCGGAAACACCATATATTTT
TRBJ2-3 | - | TRBV5-6 | few | CASSLPGPRTDTQYF | TGTGCCAGCAGCCTTCCCGGGCCACGCACAGATACGCAGTATTTT